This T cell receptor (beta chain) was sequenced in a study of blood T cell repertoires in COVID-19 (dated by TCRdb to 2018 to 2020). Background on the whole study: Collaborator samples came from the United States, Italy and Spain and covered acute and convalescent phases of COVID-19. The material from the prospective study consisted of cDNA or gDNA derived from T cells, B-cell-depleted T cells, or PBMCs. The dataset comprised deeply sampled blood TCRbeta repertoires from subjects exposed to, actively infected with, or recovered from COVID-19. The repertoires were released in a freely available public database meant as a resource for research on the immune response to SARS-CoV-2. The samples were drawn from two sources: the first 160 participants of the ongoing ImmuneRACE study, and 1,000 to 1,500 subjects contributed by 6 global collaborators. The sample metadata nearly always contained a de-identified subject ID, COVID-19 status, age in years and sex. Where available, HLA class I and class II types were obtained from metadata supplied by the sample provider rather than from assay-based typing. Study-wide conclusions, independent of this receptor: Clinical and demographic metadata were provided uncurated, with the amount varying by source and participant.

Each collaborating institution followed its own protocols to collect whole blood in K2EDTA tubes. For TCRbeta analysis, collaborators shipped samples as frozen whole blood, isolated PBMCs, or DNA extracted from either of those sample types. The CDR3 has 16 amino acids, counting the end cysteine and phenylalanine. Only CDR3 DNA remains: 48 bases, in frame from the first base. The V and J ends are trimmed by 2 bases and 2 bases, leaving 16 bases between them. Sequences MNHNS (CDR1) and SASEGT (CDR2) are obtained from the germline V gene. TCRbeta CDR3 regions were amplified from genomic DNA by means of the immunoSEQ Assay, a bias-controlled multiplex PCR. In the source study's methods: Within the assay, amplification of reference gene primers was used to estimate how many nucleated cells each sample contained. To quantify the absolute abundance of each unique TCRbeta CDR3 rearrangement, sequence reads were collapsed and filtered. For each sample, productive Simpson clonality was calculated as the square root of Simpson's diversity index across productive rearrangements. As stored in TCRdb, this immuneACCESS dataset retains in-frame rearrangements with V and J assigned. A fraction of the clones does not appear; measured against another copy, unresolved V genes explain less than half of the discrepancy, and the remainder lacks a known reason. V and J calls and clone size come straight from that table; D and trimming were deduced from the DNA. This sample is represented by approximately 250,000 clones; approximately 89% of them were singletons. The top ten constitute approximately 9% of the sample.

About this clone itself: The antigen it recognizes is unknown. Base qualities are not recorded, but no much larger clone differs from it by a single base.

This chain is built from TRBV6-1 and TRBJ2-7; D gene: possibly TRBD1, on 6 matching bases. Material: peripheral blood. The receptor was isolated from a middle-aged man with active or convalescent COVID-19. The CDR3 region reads CASSEILGHDPYEQYF. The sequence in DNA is TGTGCCAGCAGTGAAATTTTGGGACATGACCCCTACGAGCAGTACTTC.